This T cell receptor (beta chain) was found in a study of cytomegalovirus exposure and HLA in healthy donors. Notes on the study in general: CMV antigen specificity of a few CMV-associated chains was confirmed in vitro.

This clone was seen more than once but under ten times. The antigen remains undetermined. CDR3 size: 16 residues. CDR1 is MNHNY, CDR2 SVGAGI, per germline (reference sequence). V lost 1 base and J lost 4; bases outside the gene matches: 5. A multiplex PCR was run with 60 Vbeta primers and 13 Jbeta primers. Assay used: immunoSEQ multiplex PCR; TCRdb lists only in-frame clones, some missing. The sample has 100,000 or so clones, about 81% seen once. The chain joins TRBV6-6 to TRBJ2-3; TRBD2 matches at 10 bases. The sequence was collected from a man aged 30 to 39 in good health and CMV-seronegative. Sequenced: PBMCs. CDR3 in DNA: TGTGCCAGCAGTTACTGGGGGACTAGCGATCCAGATACGCAGTATTTT. It is translated as CASSYWGTSDPDTQYF.